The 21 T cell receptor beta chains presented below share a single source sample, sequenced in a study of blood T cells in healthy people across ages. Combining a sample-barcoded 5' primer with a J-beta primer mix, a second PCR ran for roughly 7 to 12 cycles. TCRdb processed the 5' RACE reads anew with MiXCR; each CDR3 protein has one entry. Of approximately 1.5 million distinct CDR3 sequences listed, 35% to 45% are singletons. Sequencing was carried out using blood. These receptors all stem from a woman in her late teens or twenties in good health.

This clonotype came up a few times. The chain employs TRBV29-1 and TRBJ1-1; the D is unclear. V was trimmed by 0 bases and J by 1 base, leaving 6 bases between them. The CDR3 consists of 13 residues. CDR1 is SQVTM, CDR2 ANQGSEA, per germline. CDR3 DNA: TGCAGCGTTGAAGAGAATTCGAACACTGAAGCTTTCTTT. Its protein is CSVEENSNTEAFF.

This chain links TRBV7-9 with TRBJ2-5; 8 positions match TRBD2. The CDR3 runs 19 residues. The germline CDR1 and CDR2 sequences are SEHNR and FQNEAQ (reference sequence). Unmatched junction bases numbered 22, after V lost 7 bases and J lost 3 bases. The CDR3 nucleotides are TGTGCCAGCATCCTCACGGGACGGAAATGGACTAGCCAGGAAGAGACCCAGTACTTC. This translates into CASILTGRKWTSQEETQYF.

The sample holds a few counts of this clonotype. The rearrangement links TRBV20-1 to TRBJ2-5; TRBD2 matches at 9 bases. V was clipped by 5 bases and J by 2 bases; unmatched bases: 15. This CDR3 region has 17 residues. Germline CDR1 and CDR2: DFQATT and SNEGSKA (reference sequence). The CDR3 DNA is TGCAGTGCTGTCCGGAGCACGAGACTAGCGGATCAAGAGACCCAGTACTTC. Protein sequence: CSAVRSTRLADQETQYF.

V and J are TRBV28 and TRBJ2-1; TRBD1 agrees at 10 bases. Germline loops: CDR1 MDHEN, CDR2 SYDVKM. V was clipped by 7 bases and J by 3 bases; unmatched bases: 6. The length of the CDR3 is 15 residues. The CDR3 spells CASIPWDRGYNEQFF. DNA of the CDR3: TGTGCCAGCATCCCGTGGGACAGGGGCTACAATGAGCAGTTCTTC.

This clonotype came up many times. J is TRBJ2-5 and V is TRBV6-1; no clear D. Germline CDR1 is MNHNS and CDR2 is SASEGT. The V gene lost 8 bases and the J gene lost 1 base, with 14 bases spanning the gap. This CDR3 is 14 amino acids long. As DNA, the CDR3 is TGTGCCAGCGTCACGGTCACAGCCCAAGAGACCCAGTACTTC. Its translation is CASVTVTAQETQYF.

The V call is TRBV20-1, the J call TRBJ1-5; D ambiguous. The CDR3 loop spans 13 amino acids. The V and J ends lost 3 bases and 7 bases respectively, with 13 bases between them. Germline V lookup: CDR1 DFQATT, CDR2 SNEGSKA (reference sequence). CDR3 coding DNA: TGCAGTGCTAGGGATCCCTATAACCAGCCCCAGCATTTT. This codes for CSARDPYNQPQHF.

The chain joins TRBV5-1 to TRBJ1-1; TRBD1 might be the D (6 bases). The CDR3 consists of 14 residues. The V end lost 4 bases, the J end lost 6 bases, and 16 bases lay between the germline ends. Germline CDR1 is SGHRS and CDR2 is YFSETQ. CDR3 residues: CASSQGHPMAEAFF. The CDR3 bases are TGCGCCAGCAGCCAGGGACATCCGATGGCTGAAGCTTTCTTT.

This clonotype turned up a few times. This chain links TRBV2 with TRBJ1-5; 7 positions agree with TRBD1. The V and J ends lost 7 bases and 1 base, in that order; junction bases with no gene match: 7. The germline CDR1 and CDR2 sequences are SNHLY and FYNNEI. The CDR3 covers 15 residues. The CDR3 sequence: CASKPGQWSNQPQHF. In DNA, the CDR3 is TGTGCCAGCAAACCGGGACAGTGGAGCAATCAGCCCCAGCATTTT.

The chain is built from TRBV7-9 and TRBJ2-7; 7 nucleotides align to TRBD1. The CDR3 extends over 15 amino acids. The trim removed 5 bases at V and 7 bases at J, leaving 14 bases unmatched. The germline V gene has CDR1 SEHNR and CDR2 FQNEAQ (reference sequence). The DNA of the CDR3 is TGTGCCAGCAGCACCCGAGGGACAGAGAACAATGAGCAGTACTTC. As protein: CASSTRGTENNEQYF.

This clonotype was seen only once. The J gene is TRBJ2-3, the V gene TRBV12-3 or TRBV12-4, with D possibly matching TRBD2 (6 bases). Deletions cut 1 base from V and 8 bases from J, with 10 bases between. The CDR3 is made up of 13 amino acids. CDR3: CASSLGRGGTQYF. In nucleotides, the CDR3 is TGTGCCAGCAGTTTAGGGAGGGGAGGTACGCAGTATTTT.

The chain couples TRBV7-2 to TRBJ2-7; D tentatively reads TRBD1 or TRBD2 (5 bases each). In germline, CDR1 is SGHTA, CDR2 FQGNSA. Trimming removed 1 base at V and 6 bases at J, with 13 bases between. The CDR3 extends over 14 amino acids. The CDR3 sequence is CASSLEGTAVEQYF. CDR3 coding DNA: TGTGCCAGCAGCTTAGAGGGGACCGCAGTCGAGCAGTACTTC. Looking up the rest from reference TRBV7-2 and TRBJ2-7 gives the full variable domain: GAGVSQSPSNKVTEKGKDVELRCDPISGHTALYWYRQSLGQGLEFLIYFQGNSAPDKSGLPSDRFSAERTGGSVSTLTIQRTQQEDSAVYLCASSLEGTAVEQYFGPGTRLTVT.

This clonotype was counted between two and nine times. CDR3 residues: CASSPGPLTSGYTQETQYF. The CDR3 DNA sequence: TGCGCCAGCAGCCCCGGGCCCTTAACTAGCGGATATACCCAAGAGACCCAGTACTTC. V and J are TRBV5-1 and TRBJ2-5, with TRBD2 matching 8 bases. V trimming: 4 bases; J trimming: 1 base; junction bases outside the gene matches: 18. This CDR3 is built from 19 residues. Per the germline V gene, CDR1 is SGHRS and CDR2 is YFSETQ. Full variable domain (rest looked up from reference TRBV5-1 and TRBJ2-5): KAGVTQTPRYLIKTRGQQVTLSCSPISGHRSVSWYQQTPGQGLQFLFEYFSETQRNKGNFPGRFSGRQFSNSRSEMNVSTLELGDSALYLCASSPGPLTSGYTQETQYFGPGTRLLVL.

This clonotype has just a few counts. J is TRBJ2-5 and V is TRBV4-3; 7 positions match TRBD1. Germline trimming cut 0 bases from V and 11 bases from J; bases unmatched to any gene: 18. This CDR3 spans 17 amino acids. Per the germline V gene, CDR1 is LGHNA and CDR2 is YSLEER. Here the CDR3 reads CASSQDRRQGVLNEQYF. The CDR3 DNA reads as TGCGCCAGCAGCCAAGATCGGCGACAGGGAGTTCTCAATGAGCAGTACTTC.

The CDR3 spells CASSFGTDFLAGGTDTQYF. Written as DNA, the CDR3 is TGTGCCAGCAGCTTTGGGACGGATTTTCTAGCGGGGGGCACAGATACGCAGTATTTT. The rearrangement links TRBV7-8 to TRBJ2-3, with 10 positions matching TRBD2. Germline trimming cut 3 bases from V and 1 base from J; bases unmatched to any gene: 13. Germline V gene sequence: CDR1 SGHVS, CDR2 FQNEAQ. This CDR3 contains 19 residues.

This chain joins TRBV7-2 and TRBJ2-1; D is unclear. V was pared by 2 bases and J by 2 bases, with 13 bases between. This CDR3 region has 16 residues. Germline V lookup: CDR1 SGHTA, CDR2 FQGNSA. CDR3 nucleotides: TGTGCCAGCAGCTTAAGTCTGACCCCCCCCTACAATGAGCAGTTCTTC. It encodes CASSLSLTPPYNEQFF.

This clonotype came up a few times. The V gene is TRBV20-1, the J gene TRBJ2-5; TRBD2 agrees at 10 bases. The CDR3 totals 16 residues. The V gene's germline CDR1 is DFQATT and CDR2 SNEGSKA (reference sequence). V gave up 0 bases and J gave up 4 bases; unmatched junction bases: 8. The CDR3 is CSARDMSGGVIETQYF. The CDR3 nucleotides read TGCAGTGCTAGAGATATGAGCGGGGGGGTGATAGAGACCCAGTACTTC.

The CDR3 DNA reads as TGCGCCAGCAGCCAAGGGCTAGCGGGAGGGTTCGCGGAGACCCAGTACTTC. Translating it yields CASSQGLAGGFAETQYF. This rearrangement joins TRBV4-3 to TRBJ2-5; 12 bases align to TRBD2. V gave up 1 base and J gave up 5 bases; unmatched junction bases: 8. Germline V lookup: CDR1 LGHNA, CDR2 YSLEER. The CDR3 spans 17 residues.

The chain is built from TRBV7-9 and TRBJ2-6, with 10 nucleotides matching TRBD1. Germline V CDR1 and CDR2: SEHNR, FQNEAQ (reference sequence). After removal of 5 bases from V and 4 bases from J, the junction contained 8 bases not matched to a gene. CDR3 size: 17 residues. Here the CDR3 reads CASSPVTGGSGANVLTF. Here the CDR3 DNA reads TGTGCCAGCAGCCCCGTGACAGGGGGCTCCGGGGCCAACGTCCTGACTTTC.

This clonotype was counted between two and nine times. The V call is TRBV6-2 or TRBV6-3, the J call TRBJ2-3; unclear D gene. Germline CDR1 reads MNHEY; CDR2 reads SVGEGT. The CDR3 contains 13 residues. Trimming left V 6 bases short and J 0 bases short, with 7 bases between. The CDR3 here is CASRLVSTDTQYF. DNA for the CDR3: TGTGCCAGCAGACTCGTCAGCACAGATACGCAGTATTTT.

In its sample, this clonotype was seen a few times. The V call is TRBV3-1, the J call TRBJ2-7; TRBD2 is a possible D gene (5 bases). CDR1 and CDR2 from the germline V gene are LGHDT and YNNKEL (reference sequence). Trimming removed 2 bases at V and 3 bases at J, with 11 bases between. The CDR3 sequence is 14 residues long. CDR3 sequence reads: CASSQFTGNYEQYF. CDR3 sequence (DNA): TGTGCCAGCAGCCAATTTACGGGGAACTACGAGCAGTACTTC.

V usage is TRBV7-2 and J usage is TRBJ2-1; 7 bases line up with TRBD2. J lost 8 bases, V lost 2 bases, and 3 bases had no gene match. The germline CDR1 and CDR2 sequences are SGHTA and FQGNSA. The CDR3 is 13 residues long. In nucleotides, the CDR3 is TGTGCCAGCAGCTTACCCACTAGCGATGAGCAGTTCTTC. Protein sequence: CASSLPTSDEQFF.